The next 27 T cell receptor beta chains were all read from a single sample in a study of cytomegalovirus exposure and HLA in healthy donors. Amplification used 60 Vbeta primers and 13 Jbeta primers. Here immunoSEQ multiplex PCR was the method, and the copy in TCRdb shows in-frame clones only, minus some. Of more than 200,000 clones in the sample, 60% to 85% were seen once. Sample: PBMCs. Source of these receptors: a middle-aged man in good health and CMV-seronegative.

The chain uses TRBV28 and TRBJ1-2; 8 bases map to TRBD1. V trimming: 2 bases; J trimming: 8 bases; junction bases outside the gene matches: 10. The germline V gene encodes CDR1 MDHEN and CDR2 SYDVKM. The CDR3 consists of 15 residues. In DNA form, the CDR3 reads TGTGCCAGCAGTTTAAATCCCGGGACAGGATTCGGCTACACCTTC. Translation: CASSLNPGTGFGYTF.

Only a few counts were recorded for this clone. The rearrangement links TRBV29-1 to TRBJ1-3, with 7 positions matching TRBD1. Germline V gives CDR1 SQVTM, CDR2 ANQGSEA. The CDR3 spans 14 residues. Trimming cost V 6 bases and J 5 bases; bases outside gene matches: 10. The CDR3 protein is CSVQRGDSRNTIYF. The CDR3 DNA is TGCAGCGTCCAGCGCGGGGACAGCCGAAACACCATATATTTT.

The CDR3 loop reads CASIDLQGFLYEQYF. CDR3 DNA: TGTGCCAGTATCGACCTCCAGGGATTTTTATACGAGCAGTACTTC. The gene calls are TRBV19 and TRBJ2-7, with D tentatively TRBD1 (5 bases). From germline, CDR1 is LNHDA and CDR2 SQIVND (reference sequence). The CDR3 runs 15 residues. V lost 7 bases and J lost 4, with 20 bases in between.

V usage is TRBV18 and J usage is TRBJ2-7; 8 nucleotides match TRBD1. CDR1 KGHSH and CDR2 LQKENI come from the germline V gene. V dropped 6 bases and J dropped 2; count of bases not matched to a gene: 9. The CDR3 spans 15 residues. The chain's CDR3 is CASSTPRTGTYEQYF. In DNA, the CDR3 is TGTGCCAGCTCGACCCCGCGGACAGGGACCTACGAGCAGTACTTC.

V usage is TRBV7-8 and J usage is TRBJ2-1; maybe TRBD2 (6 bases). Trimming cost V 5 bases and J 7 bases, with 18 bases left between them. Germline assignment: CDR1 SGHVS and CDR2 FQNEAQ. The CDR3 totals 15 residues. This CDR3 is CASSPVPGGGNEQFF. The DNA of the CDR3 is TGTGCCAGCAGCCCAGTCCCCGGGGGTGGGAATGAGCAGTTCTTC. Full variable domain (remainder filled in from reference TRBV7-8 and TRBJ2-1): GAGVSQSPRYKVAKRGQDVALRCDPISGHVSLFWYQQALGQGPEFLTYFQNEAQLDKSGLPSDRFFAERPEGSVSTLKIQRTQQEDSAVYLCASSPVPGGGNEQFFGPGTRLTVL.

This chain links TRBV19 with TRBJ1-2, with TRBD1 as a possible D gene (5 bases). The CDR3 covers 14 residues. Germline CDR1 is LNHDA and CDR2 is SQIVND (reference sequence). Trimming pared 8 bases from V and 5 bases from J, leaving 18 bases between. The CDR3 protein is CASFKTAGPYGYTF. CDR3 nucleotide sequence: TGTGCCAGTTTTAAGACGGCAGGGCCTTATGGCTACACCTTC. The full variable domain, rest sourced from reference TRBV19 and TRBJ1-2, is DGGITQSPKYLFRKEGQNVTLSCEQNLNHDAMYWYRQDPGQGLRLIYYSQIVNDFQKGDIAEGYSVSREKKESFPLTVTSAQKNPTAFYLCASFKTAGPYGYTFGSGTRLTVV.

The chain carries TRBV29-1 and TRBJ2-2, with TRBD1 as a possible D gene (5 bases). CDR3 length: 15 amino acids. Germline lookup yields CDR1 SQVTM and CDR2 ANQGSEA. V was clipped by 3 bases and J by 4 bases, with 15 bases between them. The CDR3 region is CSVDAGHAVTGELFF. CDR3 nucleotides: TGCAGCGTTGATGCAGGACACGCTGTCACCGGGGAGCTGTTTTTT.

V usage is TRBV5-1 and J usage is TRBJ2-3, with 9 nucleotides matching TRBD1. The length of the CDR3 is 15 residues. Trimming cost V 2 bases and J 10 bases; bases outside gene matches: 11. CDR1 and CDR2 from the germline V gene are SGHRS and YFSETQ. The CDR3 spells CASSLGQGWNQPQYF. The CDR3 DNA sequence: TGCGCCAGCAGCTTAGGACAGGGGTGGAACCAGCCGCAGTATTTT.

The chain is built from TRBV7-3 and TRBJ2-1; possibly TRBD2 for D (5 bases). The germline CDR1 and CDR2 sequences are SGHTA and FQGTGA. The CDR3 contains 13 residues. The V end was cut by 6 bases, the J end by 0 bases, with 6 bases between. The CDR3 DNA is TGTGCCAGCAGAGACTACTCCTACAATGAGCAGTTCTTC. Protein: CASRDYSYNEQFF. The full variable domain, completed using reference TRBV7-3 and TRBJ2-1, is GAGVSQTPSNKVTEKGKYVELRCDPISGHTALYWYRQSLGQGPEFLIYFQGTGAADDSGLPNDRFFAVRPEGSVSTLKIQRTERGDSAVYLCASRDYSYNEQFFGPGTRLTVL.

The chain couples TRBV7-9 to TRBJ2-5; perhaps TRBD2 as D (6 bases). This CDR3 region has 13 residues. Trimming removed 3 bases at V and 5 bases at J, with 10 bases between. Germline V gives CDR1 SEHNR, CDR2 FQNEAQ (reference sequence). CDR3 sequence (DNA): TGTGCCAGCAGCTTTTGGGGGGACGAGACCCAGTACTTC. It codes for CASSFWGDETQYF.

The V gene is TRBV6-5, the J gene TRBJ2-2; D perhaps matches TRBD1 (6 bases). V was trimmed by 7 bases and J by 0 bases, leaving 12 bases between them. The V gene's germline CDR1 is MNHEY and CDR2 SVGAGI. The CDR3 length is 15 residues. The CDR3 DNA reads TGTGCCAGCACCACCGGGACACCGAACACCGGGGAGCTGTTTTTT. Its protein product is CASTTGTPNTGELFF.

This clone was picked up a small number of times. The V and J genes are TRBV18 and TRBJ2-1; 8 nucleotides agree with TRBD2. The V gene end was trimmed by 3 bases and the J gene end by 4 bases; junction bases not matched to a gene: 5. Germline values: CDR1 KGHSH, CDR2 LQKENI. CDR3 size: 15 residues. The CDR3 loop reads CASSPPLAEYNEQFF. CDR3 DNA sequence: TGTGCCAGCTCACCCCCACTAGCGGAATACAATGAGCAGTTCTTC. Full variable domain (remainder filled in from reference TRBV18 and TRBJ2-1): NAGVMQNPRHLVRRRGQEARLRCSPMKGHSHVYWYRQLPEEGLKFMVYLQKENIIDESGMPKERFSAEFPKEGPSILRIQQVVRGDSAAYFCASSPPLAEYNEQFFGPGTRLTVL.

The J gene is TRBJ1-5, the V gene TRBV28; no reliable D call. Germline assignment: CDR1 MDHEN and CDR2 SYDVKM. This CDR3 has 14 amino acids. Trimming cost V 2 bases and J 2 bases, with 7 bases left between them. The CDR3 DNA sequence: TGTGCCAGCAGTTTAGTAGCAGGCAATCAGCCCCAGCATTTT. This codes for CASSLVAGNQPQHF.

V gene TRBV12-5 combines with J gene TRBJ1-5; D is perhaps TRBD1 (6 bases). The length of the CDR3 is 15 residues. Trimming pared 0 bases from V and 7 bases from J, leaving 13 bases between. Germline CDR1 and CDR2: LGHNT and FRNRAP. The CDR3 protein is CASGLVQGAGQPQHF. The CDR3 nucleotides are TGTGCTAGTGGTTTGGTACAGGGTGCAGGGCAGCCCCAGCATTTT.

CDR3 protein: CASSSQGGLETQYF. The DNA for the CDR3 is TGTGCCAGCAGCTCCCAGGGGGGCTTAGAGACCCAGTACTTC. This sequence joins TRBV7-2 and TRBJ2-5; a possible D gene is TRBD1 (7 bases). Germline V CDR1 and CDR2: SGHTA, FQGNSA. Deletions cut 4 bases from V and 4 bases from J, with 13 bases between. The CDR3 consists of 14 residues.

The chain employs TRBV19 and TRBJ1-1; TRBD1 might be the D (5 bases). V was trimmed by 4 bases and J by 0 bases, leaving 6 bases between them. Germline assignment: CDR1 LNHDA and CDR2 SQIVND (reference sequence). This CDR3 comprises 13 residues. CDR3 nucleotide sequence: TGTGCCAGTAGTACAGGGATGAACACTGAAGCTTTCTTT. Translation gives CASSTGMNTEAFF.

This clone was counted only a few times. The gene calls are TRBV6-1 and TRBJ1-6; 8 nucleotides agree with TRBD1. Germline CDR1 and CDR2: MNHNS and SASEGT. The CDR3 loop spans 14 amino acids. V was clipped by 5 bases and J by 10 bases; unmatched bases: 7. The CDR3 loop is CASSTTTGESPLHF. In DNA, the CDR3 is TGTGCCAGCAGTACAACGACAGGGGAATCACCCCTCCACTTT.

The CDR3 region is CASSPSTGYGYTF. The DNA for the CDR3 is TGTGCCAGCAGCCCGTCCACAGGATATGGCTACACCTTC. The V call is TRBV7-2, the J call TRBJ1-2; D is perhaps TRBD1 (5 bases). The CDR3 totals 13 residues. The V and J ends lost 5 bases and 5 bases respectively, with 12 bases between them. The germline gives CDR1 SGHTA, CDR2 FQGNSA.

CDR3 loop: CASSPPRRRGYQETQYF. In DNA, the CDR3 is TGTGCCAGCAGCCCTCCCCGGCGGCGGGGATACCAAGAGACCCAGTACTTC. This chain joins TRBV11-3 and TRBJ2-5; perhaps TRBD2 as D (6 bases). Trimming took 5 bases from V and 0 from J, leaving 19 bases between them. The CDR3 runs 17 residues. Germline CDR1 and CDR2: SGHNT and YENEEA.

This chain uses TRBV5-1 with TRBJ1-1, with TRBD1 as a possible D gene (6 bases). V was trimmed by 1 base and J by 0 bases, leaving 10 bases between them. This CDR3 region has 15 residues. Germline V gives CDR1 SGHRS, CDR2 YFSETQ. The CDR3 region is CASSLQGMVNTEAFF. As DNA, the CDR3 is TGCGCCAGCAGCTTGCAGGGGATGGTGAACACTGAAGCTTTCTTT.

The rearrangement links TRBV6-5 to TRBJ1-5; possible D gene TRBD1, 5 bases. This CDR3 is 14 amino acids long. The V gene's germline CDR1 is MNHEY and CDR2 SVGAGI. V was trimmed by 3 bases and J by 4 bases, leaving 10 bases between them. The CDR3 reads CASSYGRANQPQHF. The CDR3 nucleotides are TGTGCCAGCAGTTATGGCAGGGCAAATCAGCCCCAGCATTTT.

The rearrangement uses TRBV5-1 and TRBJ2-1; TRBD2 matches 7 bases. With V trimmed by 4 bases and J by 5 bases, 15 bases remained unmatched. CDR1 and CDR2 from the germline V gene are SGHRS and YFSETQ. This CDR3 has 17 residues. CDR3 DNA sequence: TGCGCCAGCAGCCCCCTTGTATGGGACTACGGGGACAATGAGCAGTTCTTC. Amino acid sequence: CASSPLVWDYGDNEQFF.

The CDR3 loop reads CASSVALTGTGYGYTF. As DNA, the CDR3 is TGTGCCAGCAGTGTAGCGCTTACCGGGACAGGGTATGGCTACACCTTC. The V gene is TRBV6-1, the J gene TRBJ1-2, with TRBD1 identical over 9 bases. This CDR3 is 16 amino acids long. Trimming removed 4 bases from V and 5 bases from J; junction bases left unmatched: 11. Germline assignment: CDR1 MNHNS and CDR2 SASEGT.

The rearrangement joins TRBV18 to TRBJ2-1, with TRBD2 matching over 8 bases. Germline lookup yields CDR1 KGHSH and CDR2 LQKENI. J was trimmed by 3 bases and V by 3 bases; bases with no gene match: 4. The CDR3 runs to 15 residues. This chain's CDR3 is CASSPLSGNYNEQFF. In nucleotides, the CDR3 is TGTGCCAGCTCACCCCTTAGCGGGAACTACAATGAGCAGTTCTTC.

The J gene is TRBJ1-4, the V gene TRBV19; 8 bases agree with TRBD1. Trimming took 3 bases from V and 0 from J; bases not matched to a gene: 6. Germline V gene sequence: CDR1 LNHDA, CDR2 SQIVND (reference sequence). The CDR3 sequence is 17 residues long. The CDR3 DNA follows: TGTGCCAGTAGTATTGGGACAGGAAGAACAACTAATGAAAAACTGTTTTTT. Translated: CASSIGTGRTTNEKLFF.

This clone came up once. The chain combines TRBV28 with TRBJ1-1; TRBD1 matches at 11 bases. The CDR3 spans 17 residues. V shed 6 bases, J shed 3 bases, and the junction held 12 bases outside the gene matches. CDR1 and CDR2 from the germline V gene are MDHEN and SYDVKM. CDR3 in DNA: TGTGCCAGCAGCTCCGGCTCCGGACAGGGGGCTTACACTGAAGCTTTCTTT. Translating it yields CASSSGSGQGAYTEAFF.

The V gene is TRBV18, the J gene TRBJ1-3; 7 bases match TRBD1. Unmatched junction bases numbered 6, after V lost 3 bases and J lost 7 bases. The germline V gene encodes CDR1 KGHSH and CDR2 LQKENI. The CDR3 sequence is 14 residues long. The CDR3 DNA reads as TGTGCCAGCTCACCGATCGACAGGGTTAACACCATATATTTT. It is translated as CASSPIDRVNTIYF.